A single sample is the source of the 28 T cell receptor beta chains below, sequenced in a study of T cell repertoires in cytomegalovirus infection. One entry per CDR3 protein, called by TCRdb with MiXCR from the reads. The profile shows 300,000 to 450,000 distinct CDR3 sequences, about a sixth of them singletons. The sample consisted of PBMCs. The receptors come from a human donor in good health (CMV status not recorded). Some clones in this sample may be carry-over from other donors' samples.

This clonotype has ten or more counts. This chain joins TRBV5-1 and TRBJ2-1, with 8 bases that match TRBD1. Per germline, CDR1 SGHRS and CDR2 YFSETQ. With V trimmed by 4 bases and J by 2 bases, 2 bases remained unmatched. This CDR3 contains 14 residues. In DNA form, the CDR3 reads TGCGCCAGCAGCAAGACAGGGGCCTACAATGAGCAGTTCTTC. The encoded protein is CASSKTGAYNEQFF.

The J gene is TRBJ1-1, the V gene TRBV7-2; no firm D call. The CDR3 sequence is 13 residues long. V lost 1 base and J lost 11, with 14 bases in between. CDR1 and CDR2 from the germline V gene are SGHTA and FQGNSA. The CDR3 nucleotides are TGTGCCAGCAGCTTAGGAGGGTCTAAGGAGGCTTTCTTT. Amino acids: CASSLGGSKEAFF.

The chain has TRBV20-1 and TRBJ1-1; D unclear. The length of the CDR3 is 13 residues. Trimming cost V 6 bases and J 3 bases, with 14 bases left between them. Germline values: CDR1 DFQATT, CDR2 SNEGSKA (reference sequence). In DNA form, the CDR3 reads TGCAGTGCGTCGCTGTTGGCGGACACTGAAGCTTTCTTT. Translated, it gives CSASLLADTEAFF.

This clonotype was seen ten or more times. The chain carries TRBV7-2 and TRBJ1-5; D perhaps matches TRBD1 (5 bases). The CDR3 covers 15 residues. With 1 base removed from V and 4 bases from J, the gap between germline ends came to 11 bases. Germline V gives CDR1 SGHTA, CDR2 FQGNSA. The CDR3 here is CASSLEAGLNQPQHF. For the CDR3, the DNA is TGTGCCAGCAGCTTAGAGGCAGGGCTAAATCAGCCCCAGCATTTT.

V is TRBV12-3 or TRBV12-4 and J is TRBJ1-5; unclear D gene. V lost 3 bases and J lost 4, with 7 bases in between. This CDR3 comprises 13 residues. The chain's CDR3 is CASSFGRNQPQHF. DNA for the CDR3: TGTGCCAGCAGTTTTGGAAGGAATCAGCCCCAGCATTTT.

This clonotype was observed at least ten times. The chain employs TRBV7-8 and TRBJ2-7, with a possible D match to TRBD2 (6 bases). CDR1 and CDR2 from the germline V gene are SGHVS and FQNEAQ. The CDR3 is 16 residues long. Trimming removed 2 bases at V and 1 base at J, with 15 bases between. In DNA, the CDR3 is TGTGCCAGCAGCTTAAATTGGGGGGATGCTTCCTACGAGCAGTACTTC. It translates to CASSLNWGDASYEQYF.

This clonotype was picked up a small number of times. The CDR3 coding sequence is TGTGCCAGCAGTTACTCGACAGGGAGTGGCTACACCTTC. Amino acids: CASSYSTGSGYTF. The chain employs TRBV6-2 or TRBV6-3 and TRBJ1-2, with 7 bases fitting TRBD1. In germline, CDR1 is MNHEY, CDR2 SVGEGT. V was clipped by 0 bases and J by 7 bases; unmatched bases: 2. The CDR3 loop spans 13 amino acids.

This clonotype was seen just once. The chain links TRBV7-6 to TRBJ2-3; maybe TRBD2 (7 bases). CDR3 length equals 15 residues. V lost 5 bases to trimming and J lost 4 bases, with 16 bases between them. From germline, CDR1 is SGHVS and CDR2 FNYEAQ. The CDR3 DNA follows: TGTGCCAGCAGCCCGAAGGGGGGGATGGCAGATACGCAGTATTTT. Residues: CASSPKGGMADTQYF.

This clonotype occurred many times. The CDR3 sequence is CASSGGGGNIQYF. CDR3 nucleotides: TGTGCCAGCTCCGGGGGGGGAGGGAACATTCAGTACTTC. This chain connects TRBV12-3 or TRBV12-4 to TRBJ2-4; 8 nucleotides line up with TRBD2. The CDR3 covers 13 residues. V shed 8 bases, J shed 7 bases, and the junction held 7 bases outside the gene matches.

The chain employs TRBV25-1 and TRBJ1-1; TRBD1 might be the D (5 bases). The CDR3 has 11 residues. Germline CDR1 MGHDK, CDR2 SYGVNS. The V and J ends lost 3 bases and 8 bases respectively, with 7 bases between them. CDR3 DNA sequence: TGTGCCAGCAGTGAGTGGACAGAAGCTTTCTTT. Its translation is CASSEWTEAFF.

This clonotype occurred a few times. The chain uses TRBV5-1 and TRBJ2-1; TRBD2 aligns across 13 bases. In germline, CDR1 is SGHRS, CDR2 YFSETQ. J lost 7 bases, V lost 6 bases, and 10 bases had no gene match. The CDR3 extends over 16 amino acids. Here the CDR3 reads CASTFPGTSGVNEQFF. CDR3 coding DNA: TGCGCCAGCACCTTCCCCGGGACTAGCGGGGTTAATGAGCAGTTCTTC. The variable domain in full, with the rest retrieved from reference TRBV5-1 and TRBJ2-1, is KAGVTQTPRYLIKTRGQQVTLSCSPISGHRSVSWYQQTPGQGLQFLFEYFSETQRNKGNFPGRFSGRQFSNSRSEMNVSTLELGDSALYLCASTFPGTSGVNEQFFGPGTRLTVL.

This clonotype was counted only a few times. V gene TRBV10-3 combines with J gene TRBJ2-1; D may be TRBD1 (5 bases). Germline V gene sequence: CDR1 ENHRY, CDR2 SYGVKD. The CDR3 has 14 residues. V was pared by 4 bases and J by 3 bases, with 10 bases between. In DNA, the CDR3 is TGTGCCATCAGTGCCAGGGAAAGCTACAATGAGCAGTTCTTC. Residues: CAISARESYNEQFF.

The chain links TRBV12-3 or TRBV12-4 to TRBJ1-5; D is perhaps TRBD1 (5 bases). V shed 3 bases and J shed 16 bases, with 16 bases lying between them. The CDR3 spans 12 residues. The CDR3 here is CASSFRGSFRHF. As DNA, the CDR3 is TGTGCCAGCAGTTTTAGGGGCTCTTTTCGCCATTTT.

The chain recombines TRBV10-3 with TRBJ2-7, with a weak D call TRBD2 (5 bases). The ends were cut back, 6 bases at V and 2 bases at J, with 23 bases in the middle. In germline, CDR1 is ENHRY, CDR2 SYGVKD. The CDR3 has 17 residues. The CDR3 bases are TGTGCCATCAGGAATGGAAAAAGCGGTCGTGGGACCTACGAGCAGTACTTC. Protein sequence: CAIRNGKSGRGTYEQYF.

Many counts were recorded for this clonotype. This chain uses TRBV7-2 with TRBJ2-5; possibly TRBD2 for D (5 bases). Looked up from germline, CDR1 is SGHTA and CDR2 is FQGNSA. The CDR3 length is 15 residues. Trimming took off 5 bases at V and 5 bases at J, with 18 bases between the two ends. The CDR3 sequence is CASSPTGIGVETQYF. The DNA for the CDR3 is TGTGCCAGCAGCCCCACTGGCATCGGGGTTGAGACCCAGTACTTC.

This clonotype has only a few counts. The rearrangement joins TRBV6-6 to TRBJ2-5, with D possibly called TRBD1 or TRBD2 (5 bases each). V lost 2 bases and J lost 7, with 14 bases in between. Germline-derived CDR1 and CDR2 are MNHNY and SVGAGI (reference sequence). This CDR3 spans 14 amino acids. In DNA form, the CDR3 reads TGTGCCAGCAGTTACGGGGGATCGGGGCGGACCCAGTACTTC. This gives the protein CASSYGGSGRTQYF.

This clonotype has a handful of counts. The chain carries TRBV20-1 and TRBJ1-2; D is undetermined. V was shortened by 0 bases and J by 3 bases, with 5 bases between the two germline ends. Per the germline V gene, CDR1 is DFQATT and CDR2 is SNEGSKA (reference sequence). CDR3 size: 12 residues. For the CDR3, the DNA is TGCAGTGCTAGAGATGGGGACTATGGCTACACCTTC. It codes for CSARDGDYGYTF.

This clonotype has more than one count but fewer than ten. The chain joins TRBV28 to TRBJ2-7, with D possibly matching TRBD1 (5 bases). Germline-derived CDR1 and CDR2 are MDHEN and SYDVKM. This CDR3 region has 17 residues. Trimming cost V 4 bases and J 1 base, with 20 bases left between them. CDR3 in amino acids: CASSSARPSAGSYEQYF. DNA for the CDR3: TGTGCCAGCAGTTCAGCCCGACCGTCCGCAGGGTCCTACGAGCAGTACTTC.

In regard to this clonotype: This may arise from a read error, as a much more abundant clone is one base away. This chain uses TRBV28 with TRBJ2-7; 8 bases are shared with TRBD1. The CDR3 has 13 amino acids. Trimming at V came to 4 bases and at J to 5 bases, leaving 4 bases not matched to a gene. Germline CDR1 MDHEN, CDR2 SYDVKM. In DNA, the CDR3 is TGTGCCAGCAGTTCCCGGACAGGGAACGAGCAGTACTTC. Translating it yields CASSSRTGNEQYF. Full variable domain (rest looked up from reference TRBV28 and TRBJ2-7): DVKVTQSSRYLVKRTGEKVFLECVQDMDHENMFWYRQDPGLGLRLIYFSYDVKMKEKGDIPEGYSVSREKKERFSLILESASTNQTSMYLCASSSRTGNEQYFGPGTRLTVT.

This chain connects TRBV20-1 to TRBJ2-3, with D perhaps matching TRBD1 or TRBD2 (5 bases each). The CDR3 runs to 17 residues. Trimming took 5 bases from V and 6 from J, leaving 27 bases between them. Looked up from germline, CDR1 is DFQATT and CDR2 is SNEGSKA (reference sequence). CDR3 DNA: TGCAGTGCTGTGGCTGAGGGGCCCCCTTCCATCGGGGATACGCAGTATTTT. The encoded protein is CSAVAEGPPSIGDTQYF.

This clonotype was observed at least ten times. The J gene is TRBJ2-7, the V gene TRBV7-2, with D possibly matching TRBD2 (5 bases). The CDR3 is 14 amino acids. The V and J ends lost 1 base and 3 bases respectively, with 10 bases between them. Germline CDR1 is SGHTA and CDR2 is FQGNSA. This chain's CDR3 is CASSLDPADYEQYF. For the CDR3, the DNA is TGTGCCAGCAGCTTAGATCCAGCGGACTACGAGCAGTACTTC.

V gene TRBV7-9 combines with J gene TRBJ2-1, with TRBD2 matching over 11 bases. CDR3 size: 16 residues. Germline V gives CDR1 SEHNR, CDR2 FQNEAQ (reference sequence). J lost 8 bases, V lost 3 bases, and 9 bases had no gene match. This CDR3 is CASSFRLAGFLDEQFF. As DNA, the CDR3 is TGTGCCAGCAGCTTCCGACTAGCGGGATTTCTCGATGAGCAGTTCTTC.

The chain has TRBV20-1 and TRBJ2-3; D is uncertain. CDR1 and CDR2 from the germline V gene are DFQATT and SNEGSKA (reference sequence). Trimming left V 4 bases short and J 4 bases short, with 6 bases between. This CDR3 has 11 residues. The CDR3 DNA is TGCAGTGCTATTATCGCAGATACGCAGTATTTT. Protein product: CSAIIADTQYF.

The rearrangement uses TRBV20-1 and TRBJ2-1, with 7 positions matching TRBD2. This CDR3 contains 14 residues. V shed 0 bases and J 7 bases; nucleotides not matched to a gene: 6. Germline loops: CDR1 DFQATT, CDR2 SNEGSKA (reference sequence). The CDR3 reads CSARDAQGGNEQFF. The DNA of the CDR3 is TGCAGTGCTAGAGATGCGCAGGGAGGGAATGAGCAGTTCTTC.

This clonotype was recorded at least ten times. The chain has TRBV19 and TRBJ1-1; D is unclear. Germline values: CDR1 LNHDA, CDR2 SQIVND (reference sequence). There are 11 residues in the CDR3. V was clipped by 5 bases and J by 0 bases, with 1 base between them. CDR3: CASSVNTEAFF. CDR3 bases: TGTGCCAGTAGTGTGAACACTGAAGCTTTCTTT.

There are many counts of this clonotype. The chain uses TRBV12-3 or TRBV12-4 and TRBJ1-1; D is perhaps TRBD1 (6 bases). There are 14 residues in the CDR3. V was clipped by 4 bases and J by 0 bases, with 9 bases between them. CDR3 nucleotides: TGTGCCAGCAGTTCAGGGGTAGTGAACACTGAAGCTTTCTTT. Its translation is CASSSGVVNTEAFF.

This clonotype was found many times. The chain is built from TRBV11-2 and TRBJ2-1, with a possible D match to TRBD1 (6 bases). The ends were cut back, 1 base at V and 0 bases at J, with 10 bases in the middle. Germline values: CDR1 SGHAT, CDR2 FQNNGV. The CDR3 extends over 16 amino acids. For the CDR3, the DNA is TGTGCCAGCAGCTTAGTTAGGGGGAGCTCCTACAATGAGCAGTTCTTC. This encodes CASSLVRGSSYNEQFF.

This clonotype was counted a few times. The chain combines TRBV19 with TRBJ2-5, with D maybe TRBD1 (6 bases). In germline, CDR1 is LNHDA, CDR2 SQIVND (reference sequence). CDR3 length: 13 residues. Deletions cut 4 bases from V and 4 bases from J, with 10 bases between. The CDR3 DNA follows: TGTGCCAGTAGTACCTCAGGGGTAGAGACCCAGTACTTC. Translating gives CASSTSGVETQYF.